Listed below are T cell receptor beta chains from one sample, sequenced in a study of blood T cell repertoires in COVID-19. The method was immunoSEQ multiplex PCR; TCRdb's version includes in-frame clones alone and lacks a portion of them. The table includes approximately 100,000 clones, roughly four fifths detected once. Sequencing input: peripheral blood. These receptors were obtained from a man between 65 and 85 years old with active or convalescent COVID-19. Both conserved end residues are part of each CDR3. The D gene is left open where the match is weak. Clone size, where shown, is once, few, many, or a class for clones that have expanded.

d_gene	abundance	v_gene	j_gene	CDR3aa	CDR3nt
TRBD1	-	TRBV5-1	TRBJ2-3	CASSLGQGAQYF	TGCGCCAGCAGCTTGGGACAGGGCGCGCAGTATTTT
TRBD1	once	TRBV15	TRBJ2-3	CATSRSGTGIDTQYF	TGTGCCACCAGCAGATCCGGGACAGGGATCGATACGCAGTATTTT
TRBD2	few	TRBV27	TRBJ2-1	CASSQTGTRGNEQFF	TGTGCCAGCAGTCAAACCGGGACTAGGGGCAATGAGCAGTTCTTC
-	once	TRBV18	TRBJ1-6	CASSPEAGKGGSPLHF	TGTGCCAGCTCACCAGAAGCAGGGAAGGGTGGTTCACCCCTCCACTTT
-	once	TRBV5-1	TRBJ1-4	CASNGGKNEKLFF	TGCGCCAGCAATGGCGGGAAAAATGAAAAACTGTTTTTT
TRBD2	-	TRBV11-2	TRBJ2-2	CASSSIPGTSRELFF	TGTGCCAGCAGCTCTATCCCAGGGACTAGCCGGGAGCTGTTTTTT
TRBD2	-	TRBV18	TRBJ2-3	CASSPLLAGGPGGDTQYF	TGTGCCAGCTCACCTCTTCTAGCGGGGGGGCCTGGTGGAGATACGCAGTATTTT
-	-	TRBV20-1	TRBJ1-4	CSASPLGGTNEKLFF	TGCAGTGCTAGTCCTCTTGGAGGGACTAATGAAAAACTGTTTTTT
TRBD1	many	TRBV9	TRBJ2-2	CASSAGGGQGYTGELFF	TGTGCCAGCAGCGCGGGCGGGGGACAGGGATATACCGGGGAGCTGTTTTTT
TRBD1	-	TRBV3-1/TRBV3-2	TRBJ2-3	CASSQEAGTGTQYF	TGTGCCAGCAGCCAAGAGGCCGGGACAGGTACGCAGTATTTT
TRBD1	-	TRBV18	TRBJ1-2	CASSPVKPGGNYGYTF	TGTGCCAGCTCACCAGTGAAGCCAGGGGGAAACTATGGCTACACCTTC
-	-	TRBV5-6	TRBJ1-1	CASSDSLRRDTEAFF	TGTGCCAGCAGCGACAGTCTTAGAAGGGACACTGAAGCTTTCTTT
-	-	TRBV5-8	TRBJ1-3	CASSFVQATSGNTIYF	TGTGCCAGCAGCTTCGTTCAGGCCACCTCTGGAAACACCATATATTTT
-	-	TRBV2	TRBJ2-7	CASSIWASEQYF	TGTGCCAGCAGTATTTGGGCCTCCGAGCAGTACTTC
-	-	TRBV4-1	TRBJ2-1	CASSLADYNEQFF	TGCGCCAGCAGCCTAGCTGACTACAATGAGCAGTTCTTC
TRBD1	-	TRBV24-1	TRBJ1-1	CATSDPRTGDTEAFF	TGTGCCACCAGTGACCCACGGACAGGAGACACTGAAGCTTTCTTT
-	-	TRBV5-1	TRBJ2-5	CASGADSQETQYF	TGCGCCAGCGGTGCGGACAGCCAAGAGACCCAGTACTTC
TRBD2	-	TRBV6-1	TRBJ2-3	CASSEIPPGTGGVDTQYF	TGTGCCAGCAGTGAAATTCCGCCAGGGACGGGAGGCGTAGATACGCAGTATTTT
-	-	TRBV5-1	TRBJ1-2	CASSSDTANYGYTF	TGCGCCAGCAGCTCGGACACTGCTAACTATGGCTACACCTTC
-	-	TRBV6-4	TRBJ2-2	CASSDSKGELFF	TGTGCCAGCAGTGACTCTAAAGGGGAGCTGTTTTTT
-	few	TRBV28	TRBJ1-6	CASSNAGMRPPLHF	TGTGCCAGCAGTAACGCAGGGATGAGGCCACCCCTCCACTTT
-	-	TRBV20-1	TRBJ1-2	CSARAAYGYTF	TGCAGTGCTAGGGCCGCCTATGGCTACACCTTC
-	once	TRBV10-1	TRBJ1-2	CASSESGRNYGYTF	TGCGCCAGCAGTGAGTCGGGCAGGAACTATGGCTACACCTTC
TRBD1	-	TRBV28	TRBJ1-1	CASSLLGQRGGFGTEAFF	TGTGCCAGCAGTTTATTAGGACAGAGAGGGGGCTTTGGCACTGAAGCTTTCTTT
-	-	TRBV28	TRBJ1-1	CASSLWLGQTNTEAFF	TGTGCCAGCAGTTTATGGTTAGGACAAACGAACACTGAAGCTTTCTTT